This T cell receptor beta chain stems from a study of blood T cells in healthy people across ages. General observations from the study: Strong correlation was found linking TCR beta diversity to naive T cell percentage.

With a J-beta primer mix and a sample-barcoded 5' primer, a second PCR ran roughly 7 to 11 cycles. All cDNA molecules were each tagged by a template-switch adaptor with 12 random nucleotides. Using its own MiXCR run on the 5' RACE reads, TCRdb lists one record per CDR3 protein. The table includes 700,000 or so distinct CDR3 sequences, roughly 41% detected once. V dropped 5 bases and J dropped 2 bases, with 9 bases sitting between them. This CDR3 is built from 13 residues. Germline-derived CDR1 and CDR2 are MNHEY and SVGAGI. On this clonotype itself: The antigen is unknown.

This sequence joins TRBV6-5 and TRBJ2-5, with a possible D match to TRBD2 (5 bases). Sequencing was carried out using blood. The origin of this receptor is a man aged 80 or over in good health. CDR3 nucleotides: TGTGCCAGCAGTGAGCGGTCACAAGAGACCCAGTACTTC. The encoded protein is CASSERSQETQYF.